This T cell receptor beta chain was sequenced for a study of Graves' ophthalmopathy and Graves' hyperthyroidism. From RNA, the CDR3 regions of TCR beta chains were amplified and sequenced. The first round was an RT-PCR with HTBI primers, and the second round was a multiplex PCR. One entry per CDR3 protein results from TCRdb running MiXCR on the multiplex PCR reads. Of some 370,000 distinct CDR3 sequences listed, about 18% were seen once; the top ten hold roughly 2.3%. This clonotype was counted ten times or more. As yet, its antigen is unknown. One end of the junction fails to match germline, which may point to a read error. Findings of the study overall: Ophthalmopathy versus stable hyperthyroidism: 13-signature model gave 87.88% sensitivity, 70% to 83% specificity. Blood samples also showed most expanded thyroid clonotypes exceeding 0.001 frequency.

Hyperthyroidism qualified as stable when ophthalmopathy did not develop within 18 months of follow-up. The clonotype was recovered from an adult woman with stable Graves' hyperthyroidism. The specimen sequenced was peripheral blood.

This chain's CDR3 is CSANNRGVTNIKYF. DNA for the CDR3: TGCAGTGCTAACAACAGGGGGGTAACGAACATTAAGTACTTC. V usage is TRBV20-1 and J usage is TRBJ2-4; 8 nucleotides line up with TRBD1. There are 14 residues in the CDR3. Germline CDR1 DFQATT, CDR2 SNEGSKA (reference sequence).